The clone carrying this T cell receptor beta chain showed up just once. What it binds is unknown. The limits of the CDR3 on the DNA are not certain, so only TCRdb's listed CDR3 is given. This specimen belongs to a study of T cell repertoires and leukemia-associated antigens. Study context: Effective reads per sample ranged from about 3 to 5.0 million.

The CDR3 is 19 amino acids in total, end residues counted. Germline V gene lookup returns CDR1 SEHNR and CDR2 FQNEAQ (reference sequence). TCRdb used MiXCR to reprocess the 5' RACE reads, holding one entry per CDR3 protein. The sample lists 12,000 or so distinct CDR3 sequences; about 38% were seen once. V usage is TRBV7-9 and J usage is TRBJ2-2; the table's D call TRBD1 went unverified against the DNA. Material: CD3+ T cells sorted from blood and cultured. The TCR comes from a female donor in good health. The CDR3 reads CASSIYLCSASRNTGELFF.